A selection of T cell receptor beta chains follows, all from one sample in a study of blood T cell repertoires in COVID-19. Sequencing was performed with immunoSEQ multiplex PCR; in TCRdb, only in-frame clones are kept and a portion is missing. This table has hundreds of thousands of clones, 82% appearing once. Sequences were obtained from peripheral blood. The source of these receptors is a woman in her sixties with active or convalescent COVID-19. The CDR3 runs from the conserved cysteine through the conserved F or W. A D gene is named only where the DNA matches it firmly. A row's size may be missing; if present it is once, few, many or a size class.

clone size: .
V gene: TRBV30
J gene: TRBJ1-6
D gene: .
CDR3 DNA: TGTGCCTGGAGTGTTCCTACAGGTCCAAATTCACCCCTCCACTTT
CDR3 protein: CAWSVPTGPNSPLHF

clone size: .
V gene: TRBV5-1
J gene: TRBJ1-1
D gene: TRBD1
CDR3 DNA: TGCGCCAGCAGCCAAGGGACAGGGGCAGGGACTGAAGCTTTCTTT
CDR3 protein: CASSQGTGAGTEAFF

clone size: .
V gene: TRBV6-6
J gene: TRBJ1-1
D gene: .
CDR3 DNA: TGTGCCAGCAGTTATGACACATACACTGAAGCTTTCTTT
CDR3 protein: CASSYDTYTEAFF

clone size: .
V gene: TRBV27
J gene: TRBJ1-1
D gene: TRBD1
CDR3 DNA: TGTGCCAGCAGTGCGTACAGGGGGCGGAGCACTGAAGCTTTCTTT
CDR3 protein: CASSAYRGRSTEAFF

clone size: .
V gene: TRBV18
J gene: TRBJ1-1
D gene: .
CDR3 DNA: TGTGCCAGCTCACCGGTACATGGGAACACTGAAGCTTTCTTT
CDR3 protein: CASSPVHGNTEAFF

clone size: .
V gene: TRBV5-1
J gene: TRBJ2-1
D gene: .
CDR3 DNA: TGCGCCAGCAGCCCCGGGGGTGCTGGCAATGAGCAGTTCTTC
CDR3 protein: CASSPGGAGNEQFF

clone size: few
V gene: TRBV7-9
J gene: TRBJ2-3
D gene: TRBD2
CDR3 DNA: TGTGCCAGCAGCGGGGAACTAGCGGGGATGGCGGATACGCAGTATTTT
CDR3 protein: CASSGELAGMADTQYF

clone size: .
V gene: TRBV19
J gene: TRBJ1-5
D gene: .
CDR3 DNA: TGTGCCAGTACCGATGGACAGATTAGCAATCAGCCCCAGCATTTT
CDR3 protein: CASTDGQISNQPQHF

clone size: .
V gene: TRBV11-2
J gene: TRBJ2-7
D gene: TRBD2
CDR3 DNA: TGTGCCAGCAGCCTTAGGACTAGCGGGGTCCTCTACGAGCAGTACTTC
CDR3 protein: CASSLRTSGVLYEQYF

clone size: .
V gene: TRBV27
J gene: TRBJ2-5
D gene: .
CDR3 DNA: TGTGCCAGCATCGTACCCCCAGGGAACCCCCAGGAGACCCAGTACTTC
CDR3 protein: CASIVPPGNPQETQYF

clone size: .
V gene: TRBV6-4
J gene: TRBJ2-2
D gene: .
CDR3 DNA: TGTGCCAGCAGGAGACAGGGGAGGGCCGGGGAGCTGTTTTTT
CDR3 protein: CASRRQGRAGELFF

clone size: .
V gene: TRBV7-9
J gene: TRBJ2-3
D gene: TRBD2
CDR3 DNA: TGTGCCAGCAGCTCCGGACTAGCGAGCACAGATACGCAGTATTTT
CDR3 protein: CASSSGLASTDTQYF

clone size: .
V gene: TRBV4-1
J gene: TRBJ2-7
D gene: .
CDR3 DNA: TGCGCCAGCAGCCAACTAAAAGGACAGCCCGCTGGCGAGCAGTACTTC
CDR3 protein: CASSQLKGQPAGEQYF

clone size: .
V gene: TRBV6-4
J gene: TRBJ1-6
D gene: TRBD1
CDR3 DNA: TGTGCCAGCCGACAGGGGGATAATTCACCCCTCCACTTT
CDR3 protein: CASRQGDNSPLHF

clone size: .
V gene: TRBV7-6
J gene: TRBJ1-5
D gene: TRBD1
CDR3 DNA: TGTGCCAGCAGCCCGCAGGGGGATCAGCCCCAGCATTTT
CDR3 protein: CASSPQGDQPQHF

clone size: once
V gene: TRBV5-1
J gene: TRBJ1-2
D gene: TRBD1
CDR3 DNA: TGCGCCAGCAGCTTGGTGGGACAGGGGGCATTGGACTATGGCTACACCTTC
CDR3 protein: CASSLVGQGALDYGYTF

clone size: .
V gene: TRBV14
J gene: TRBJ1-6
D gene: .
CDR3 DNA: TGTGCCAGCAGCCCAGGGTTTCGGGCCAATAATTCACCCCTCCACTTT
CDR3 protein: CASSPGFRANNSPLHF

clone size: .
V gene: TRBV5-1
J gene: TRBJ2-3
D gene: .
CDR3 DNA: TGCGCCAGCAGCCCTAGCACAGATACGCAGTATTTT
CDR3 protein: CASSPSTDTQYF

clone size: once
V gene: TRBV19
J gene: TRBJ1-5
D gene: .
CDR3 DNA: TGTGCCAGTACGCCTCCGGGAGGCCTCAATCAGCCCCAGCATTTT
CDR3 protein: CASTPPGGLNQPQHF

clone size: .
V gene: TRBV9
J gene: TRBJ1-2
D gene: .
CDR3 DNA: TGTGCCAGCAGCGTAGATGGGGAGGGGTATGGCTACACCTTC
CDR3 protein: CASSVDGEGYGYTF

clone size: .
V gene: TRBV6-2/TRBV6-3
J gene: TRBJ2-2
D gene: TRBD2
CDR3 DNA: TGTGCCAGCAGTTACTGGACTAGCGGGGGCCTAAAGAACACCGGGGAGCTGTTTTTT
CDR3 protein: CASSYWTSGGLKNTGELFF

clone size: .
V gene: TRBV7-8
J gene: TRBJ2-5
D gene: .
CDR3 DNA: TGTGCCAGCAGCTCCGGGGGACAGCAAGAGACCCAGTACTTC
CDR3 protein: CASSSGGQQETQYF

clone size: once
V gene: TRBV7-2
J gene: TRBJ2-7
D gene: .
CDR3 DNA: TGTGCCAGCAGCTTAGGACAGGTCTTCTACGAGCAGTACTTC
CDR3 protein: CASSLGQVFYEQYF

clone size: .
V gene: TRBV9
J gene: TRBJ1-1
D gene: TRBD1
CDR3 DNA: TGTGCCAGCAGCCCGGGGTCCGACAGGGTTATTGCTTTCTTT
CDR3 protein: CASSPGSDRVIAFF

clone size: .
V gene: TRBV10-3
J gene: TRBJ1-1
D gene: .
CDR3 DNA: TGTGCCATCAGTGACCTAACAGATGAAGCTTTCTTT
CDR3 protein: CAISDLTDEAFF

clone size: .
V gene: TRBV5-4
J gene: TRBJ2-5
D gene: TRBD2
CDR3 DNA: TGTGCCAGCAGCTTGGGTGGCACGGGGGGGCCCGTAGAGACCCAGTACTTC
CDR3 protein: CASSLGGTGGPVETQYF

clone size: .
V gene: TRBV2
J gene: TRBJ1-1
D gene: .
CDR3 DNA: TGTGCCAGCATGAGCGAGAACACTGAAGCTTTCTTT
CDR3 protein: CASMSENTEAFF

clone size: .
V gene: TRBV20-1
J gene: TRBJ2-5
D gene: .
CDR3 DNA: TGCAGTGCTAATTTGGGGGGAACCCAGTACTTC
CDR3 protein: CSANLGGTQYF

clone size: .
V gene: TRBV21-1
J gene: TRBJ1-6
D gene: .
CDR3 DNA: TGTGCCAGCACCTTGAGGACGGGGAATTCACCCCTCCACTTT
CDR3 protein: CASTLRTGNSPLHF

clone size: .
V gene: TRBV12-3/TRBV12-4
J gene: TRBJ1-4
D gene: .
CDR3 DNA: TGTGCCAGCAGTTTAGGGCGGGAAAAACTGTTTTTT
CDR3 protein: CASSLGREKLFF

clone size: .
V gene: TRBV5-1
J gene: TRBJ2-7
D gene: TRBD1
CDR3 DNA: TGCGCCAGCAGCCCCGGGACAGGGGAGGAGCAGTACTTC
CDR3 protein: CASSPGTGEEQYF

clone size: .
V gene: TRBV4-1
J gene: TRBJ2-7
D gene: TRBD1
CDR3 DNA: TGCGCCAGCAGCCAAGTTGTACAGGGGGCAAGCGAGCAGTACTTC
CDR3 protein: CASSQVVQGASEQYF

clone size: .
V gene: TRBV3-1/TRBV3-2
J gene: TRBJ2-2
D gene: TRBD2
CDR3 DNA: TGTGCCAGCAGCCAGTTAGCGGGGGGAACTCGAGGGGAGCTGTTTTTT
CDR3 protein: CASSQLAGGTRGELFF

clone size: .
V gene: TRBV18
J gene: TRBJ2-6
D gene: TRBD1
CDR3 DNA: TGTGCCAGCTCACCGCAATTGGGACAGGTCGTCTCTGGGGCCAACGTCCTGACTTTC
CDR3 protein: CASSPQLGQVVSGANVLTF

clone size: .
V gene: TRBV6-4
J gene: TRBJ2-1
D gene: .
CDR3 DNA: TGTGCCAGCAGTGACTCGAAGGGGGAGCAGTTCTTC
CDR3 protein: CASSDSKGEQFF

clone size: once
V gene: TRBV4-1
J gene: TRBJ2-2
D gene: TRBD1
CDR3 DNA: TGCGCCAGCAGCTTCCTGCAGGGGGCGAACACCGGGGAGCTGTTTTTT
CDR3 protein: CASSFLQGANTGELFF

clone size: .
V gene: TRBV6-1
J gene: TRBJ1-2
D gene: .
CDR3 DNA: TGTGCCAGCAGTGAAGGCAGGGATAACTATGGCTACACCTTC
CDR3 protein: CASSEGRDNYGYTF

clone size: .
V gene: TRBV19
J gene: TRBJ1-3
D gene: .
CDR3 DNA: TGTGCCAGTAGTATTGGACACGGAAACACCATATATTTT
CDR3 protein: CASSIGHGNTIYF

clone size: .
V gene: TRBV9
J gene: TRBJ1-2
D gene: .
CDR3 DNA: TGTGCCAGCAGCCAATCGGACAGCATCTATGGCTACACCTTC
CDR3 protein: CASSQSDSIYGYTF

clone size: .
V gene: TRBV9
J gene: TRBJ2-3
D gene: .
CDR3 DNA: TGTGCCAGCAGCCCCCGGGGCACAGATACGCAGTATTTT
CDR3 protein: CASSPRGTDTQYF

clone size: once
V gene: TRBV27
J gene: TRBJ2-3
D gene: .
CDR3 DNA: TGTGCCAGCGGGGTTGGGCTCCTGGGGCCAGATACGCAGTATTTT
CDR3 protein: CASGVGLLGPDTQYF

clone size: .
V gene: TRBV2
J gene: TRBJ1-2
D gene: TRBD1
CDR3 DNA: TGTGCCAGCAGCCTAGGGGGGACAGCAAGACTCTATGGCTACACCTTC
CDR3 protein: CASSLGGTARLYGYTF

clone size: .
V gene: TRBV3-1/TRBV3-2
J gene: TRBJ2-2
D gene: .
CDR3 DNA: TGTGCCAGCAGCCATCACGGCTGGACAGCTTCCACCGGGGAGCTGTTTTTT
CDR3 protein: CASSHHGWTASTGELFF